This T cell receptor beta chain was captured by sequencing in a study of blood T cells in healthy people across ages. Between the trimmed V and J ends, which lost 0 bases and 3 bases, there was a span of 6 bases. Germline V gives CDR1 MNHEY, CDR2 SVGEGT. The CDR3 runs to 14 residues. It was with a sample-barcoded 5' primer and a J-beta primer mix that a second PCR of roughly 7 to 12 cycles was run. One entry per CDR3 protein results from TCRdb running MiXCR on the 5' RACE reads. The data hold about 970,000 distinct CDR3 sequences, with roughly 51% observed a single time. The sequenced sample was blood. This clonotype was sampled from a woman in her sixties or seventies in good health. J is TRBJ2-1 and V is TRBV6-2 or TRBV6-3, with no clear D. The CDR3 here is CASSYSSYYNEQFF. CDR3 coding DNA: TGTGCCAGCAGTTACTCTTCTTACTACAATGAGCAGTTCTTC.